A selection of T cell receptor beta chains follows, all from one sample in a study of T cells in Graves' hyperthyroidism and ophthalmopathy. TCRdb reprocessed the multiplex PCR reads with MiXCR, giving one entry per CDR3 protein. The sample consists of 550,000 to 650,000 distinct CDR3 sequences, around 14% of them appearing once. Material: blood. The receptors derive from a young woman with Graves' hyperthyroidism that later progressed to Graves' ophthalmopathy. The CDR3 runs from the conserved cysteine through the conserved F or W. D genes are given only for firm matches. Size is stated for part of the rows, as once, few or many counts, or as a class when the clone is expanded.

d_call,j_call,clone_size,v_call,cdr3_aa,cdr3_nt
NA,TRBJ2-7,NA,TRBV3-1,CASSPGARIYEQYF,TGTGCCAGCAGCCCCGGGGCCCGAATCTACGAGCAGTACTTC
NA,TRBJ1-1,NA,TRBV29-1,CSVLRTDANTEAFF,TGCAGCGTGCTACGGACGGATGCGAACACTGAAGCTTTCTTT
NA,TRBJ2-7,NA,TRBV12-3/TRBV12-4,CASSFRVYEQYF,TGTGCCAGCAGTTTTCGGGTCTACGAGCAGTACTTC
NA,TRBJ2-7,NA,TRBV3-1,CASSHGESYEQYF,TGTGCCAGCAGCCACGGTGAGTCCTACGAGCAGTACTTC
NA,TRBJ2-1,many,TRBV30,CAWSPKAEQFF,TGTGCCTGGAGTCCTAAGGCGGAGCAGTTCTTC
TRBD2,TRBJ2-1,NA,TRBV28,CASSPPIAGVRLFF,TGTGCCAGCAGCCCCCCAATAGCGGGAGTAAGGCTGTTCTTC
TRBD1,TRBJ2-3,many,TRBV11-2,CASSLDRASGTDTQYF,TGTGCCAGCAGCCTAGACAGGGCGAGTGGCACAGATACGCAGTATTTT
NA,TRBJ1-3,NA,TRBV29-1,CSVTLFEERNTIYF,TGCAGCGTCACCCTATTCGAGGAAAGAAACACCATATATTTT
NA,TRBJ1-1,many,TRBV2,CASTGRATTEAFF,TGTGCCAGCACTGGAAGGGCGACCACTGAAGCTTTCTTT
NA,TRBJ1-2,few,TRBV3-1,CASSQEGAGLTNYGYIF,TGTGCCAGCAGCCAAGAAGGGGCAGGCCTAACTAACTATGGCTACATCTTC
TRBD1,TRBJ1-3,few,TRBV5-1,CASSIGTVGNTIYF,TGCGCCAGCAGCATTGGGACAGTTGGAAACACCATATATTTT
NA,TRBJ2-2,many,TRBV29-1,CSVEWAGSRTGELFF,TGCAGCGTTGAATGGGCAGGGTCACGCACCGGGGAGCTGTTTTTT
TRBD1,TRBJ1-1,many,TRBV7-8,CASSLAGTATEAFF,TGTGCCAGCAGCTTAGCGGGGACAGCCACTGAAGCTTTCTTT
NA,TRBJ2-1,many,TRBV7-8,CASSLRTSSNEQFF,TGTGCCAGCAGCTTAAGAACTTCATCCAATGAGCAGTTCTTC
NA,TRBJ2-5,many,TRBV9,CASSVGRVRVQETQYF,TGTGCCAGCAGCGTAGGGAGGGTTCGGGTGCAAGAGACCCAGTACTTC